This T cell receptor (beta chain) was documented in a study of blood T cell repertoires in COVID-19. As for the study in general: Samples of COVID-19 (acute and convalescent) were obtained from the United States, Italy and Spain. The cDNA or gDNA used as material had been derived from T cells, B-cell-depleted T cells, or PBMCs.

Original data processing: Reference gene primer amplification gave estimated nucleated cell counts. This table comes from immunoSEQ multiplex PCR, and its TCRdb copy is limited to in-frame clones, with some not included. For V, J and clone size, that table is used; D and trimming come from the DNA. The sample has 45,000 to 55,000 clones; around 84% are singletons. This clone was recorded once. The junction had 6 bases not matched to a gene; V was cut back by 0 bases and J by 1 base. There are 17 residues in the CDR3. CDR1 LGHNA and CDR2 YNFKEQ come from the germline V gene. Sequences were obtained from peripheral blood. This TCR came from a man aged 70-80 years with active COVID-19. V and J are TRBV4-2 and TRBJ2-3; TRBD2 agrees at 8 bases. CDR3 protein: CASSQDLSGLGTDTQYF. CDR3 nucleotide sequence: TGTGCCAGCAGCCAAGATTTGTCGGGACTAGGCACAGATACGCAGTATTTT.